What follows describes a single T cell receptor (beta chain). Its antigen is not known. Generated by immunoSEQ multiplex PCR, the TCRdb table keeps only in-frame clones and is missing some. Of roughly 72,000 clones in the sample, approximately 81% were seen once. The sample is drawn from a study of T cell responses to AZD1222 COVID-19 vaccine. Overall study context: Pooled in the analysis were second doses at about 4 or about 12 weeks.

Germline CDR1 reads ENHRY; CDR2 reads SYGVKD. CDR3 length: 15 amino acids. V dropped 2 bases and J dropped 1; count of bases not matched to a gene: 2. Regarding the study as a whole: Spike as a whole was targeted by vaccine-associated CD4 TCRs, dominant at 160-218 and 743-854. Per reports, nearly half of all spike-specific TCRs target regions that are unmutated in variants. When two AZD1222 doses had been given, Spike-specific TCR breadth and depth rose.

The origin of this receptor is an adult in good health. The source was peripheral blood, collected on day 0 of AZD1222 vaccination. This sequence joins TRBV10-3 and TRBJ1-2, with 9 bases that match TRBD1. The CDR3 reads CAISETGGFNYGYTF. In nucleotides, the CDR3 is TGTGCCATCAGTGAGACAGGGGGCTTTAACTATGGCTACACCTTC.